This entry concerns a single T cell receptor (beta chain). Its antigen is not identified. Trimming cost V 5 bases and J 7 bases; bases outside gene matches: 9. From germline, CDR1 is SGDLS and CDR2 YYNGEE. The CDR3 runs to 14 residues. These data are taken from a study of CD8 T cells in ankylosing spondylitis. TCR beta libraries were made by quantitative 5'-RACE with molecular barcodes. MiXCR was run by TCRdb on the 5' RACE reads, yielding one entry per CDR3 protein. The sample consists of a few hundred thousand distinct CDR3 sequences, roughly 20% of them appearing once. The study, taken as a whole, reports: Disease-linked clones were CD8+ and relatively rare in peripheral blood. A motif of eight or nine highly homologous TCR beta variants was seen as apparently characteristic of ankylosing spondylitis blood.

The chain uses TRBV9 and TRBJ2-7; 10 bases fit TRBD2. The receptor was isolated from a female donor with ankylosing spondylitis or in good health (not recorded which). The material sequenced was blood, either unsorted or a sorted T cell fraction (not recorded which). This CDR3 reads CASSIAGGRSEQYF. The DNA for the CDR3 is TGTGCCAGCAGTATAGCGGGAGGCCGGTCAGAGCAGTACTTC.